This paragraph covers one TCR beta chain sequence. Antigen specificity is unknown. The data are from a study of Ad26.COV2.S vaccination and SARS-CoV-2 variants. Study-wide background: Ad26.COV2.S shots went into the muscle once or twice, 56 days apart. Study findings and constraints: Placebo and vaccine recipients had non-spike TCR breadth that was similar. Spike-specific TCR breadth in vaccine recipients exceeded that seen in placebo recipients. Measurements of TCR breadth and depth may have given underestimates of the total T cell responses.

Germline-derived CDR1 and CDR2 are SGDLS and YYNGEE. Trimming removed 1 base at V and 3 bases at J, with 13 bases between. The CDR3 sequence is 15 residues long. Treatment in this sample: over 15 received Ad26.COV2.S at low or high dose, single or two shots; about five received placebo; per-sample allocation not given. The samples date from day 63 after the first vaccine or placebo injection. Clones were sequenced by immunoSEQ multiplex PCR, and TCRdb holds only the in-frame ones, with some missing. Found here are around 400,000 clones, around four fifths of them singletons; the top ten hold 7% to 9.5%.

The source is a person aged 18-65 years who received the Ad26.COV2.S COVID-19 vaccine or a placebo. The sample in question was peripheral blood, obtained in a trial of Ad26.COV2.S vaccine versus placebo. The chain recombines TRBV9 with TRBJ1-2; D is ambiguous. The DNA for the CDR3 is TGTGCCAGCAGCGTATCCCACCAGGAATACTATGGCTACACCTTC. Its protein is CASSVSHQEYYGYTF.